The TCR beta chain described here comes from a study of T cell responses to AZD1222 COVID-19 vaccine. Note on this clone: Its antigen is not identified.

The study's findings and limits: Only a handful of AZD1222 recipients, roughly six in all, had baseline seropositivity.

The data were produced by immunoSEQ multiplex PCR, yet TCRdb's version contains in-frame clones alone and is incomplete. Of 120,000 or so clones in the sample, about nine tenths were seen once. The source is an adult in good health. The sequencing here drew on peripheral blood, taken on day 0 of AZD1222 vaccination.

The CDR3 loop reads CSVEELRAYNEQFF. The CDR3 bases are TGCAGCGTTGAAGAACTTCGAGCTTACAATGAGCAGTTCTTC. V usage is TRBV29-1 and J usage is TRBJ2-1; D is ambiguous. Per germline, CDR1 SQVTM and CDR2 ANQGSEA. This CDR3 region has 14 residues. V lost 0 bases, J lost 4 bases, and 10 bases lay in between.